Below, one T cell receptor (beta chain) is given with its context. In the source study's methods: Reference gene primer amplification gave estimated nucleated cell counts. Only in-frame clones appear in the TCRdb table, and some are missing; sequencing was by immunoSEQ multiplex PCR. D and trimming come from the DNA, and the V and J calls and clone size come from that table. This table holds about 140,000 clones, about 82% found once. This sample was taken from a study of blood T cell repertoires in COVID-19. As for the study in general: Both acute and convalescent COVID-19 samples were obtained from the United States, Italy and Spain. Sources were T cells, B-cell-depleted T cells, or PBMCs; the material itself was cDNA or gDNA.

The CDR3 extends over 15 amino acids. V was pared by 1 base and J by 1 base, with 10 bases between. Germline loops: CDR1 SGHAT, CDR2 FQNNGV. The rearrangement joins TRBV11-2 to TRBJ1-1; TRBD1 is a possible D gene (6 bases). The clonotype was recovered from a woman in her sixties or seventies with acute or convalescent COVID-19. The sequencing input was peripheral blood. In DNA, the CDR3 is TGTGCCAGCAGCTTAGCCTTGGACAGGAACACTGAAGCTTTCTTT. It specifies CASSLALDRNTEAFF. The whole variable domain, filled in from reference TRBV11-2 and TRBJ1-1, reads EAGVAQSPRYKIIEKRQSVAFWCNPISGHATLYWYQQILGQGPKLLIQFQNNGVVDDSQLPKDRFSAERLKGVDSTLKIQPAKLEDSAVYLCASSLALDRNTEAFFGQGTRLTVV.